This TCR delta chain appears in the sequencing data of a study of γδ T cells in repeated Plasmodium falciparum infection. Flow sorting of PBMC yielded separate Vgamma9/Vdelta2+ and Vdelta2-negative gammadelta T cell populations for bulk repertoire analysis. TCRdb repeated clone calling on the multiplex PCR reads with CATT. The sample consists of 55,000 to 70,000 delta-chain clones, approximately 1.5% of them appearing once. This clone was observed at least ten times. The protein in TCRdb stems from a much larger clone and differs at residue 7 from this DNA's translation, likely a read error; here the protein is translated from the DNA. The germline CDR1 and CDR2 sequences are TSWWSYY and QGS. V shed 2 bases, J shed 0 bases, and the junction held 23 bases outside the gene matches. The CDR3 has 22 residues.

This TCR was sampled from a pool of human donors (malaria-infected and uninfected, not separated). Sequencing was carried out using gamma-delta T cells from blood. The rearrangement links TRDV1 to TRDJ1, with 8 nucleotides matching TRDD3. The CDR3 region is CALGEGPYRTGGHLPYTDKLIF. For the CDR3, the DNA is TGTGCTCTTGGGGAAGGTCCCTACCGTACTGGGGGTCACCTCCCCTACACCGATAAACTCATCTTT.